Listed below are T cell receptor beta chains from one sample, sequenced in a study of blood T cell repertoires in COVID-19. Only in-frame clones appear in the TCRdb table, and some are missing; sequencing was by immunoSEQ multiplex PCR. The sample lists about 170,000 clones; about 80% were seen once. The material sequenced was peripheral blood. The receptors here all came from a woman of 80 years or more with acute or convalescent COVID-19. Each CDR3 is given with its conserved first and last residue. D genes are given only for firm matches. The listing skips clone size in some rows; elsewhere it reads once, few, many or a size class.

d_call	clone_size	v_call	j_call	cdr3_aa	cdr3_nt
.	.	TRBV19	TRBJ1-4	CATAGGTLDEKLFF	TGTGCCACCGCCGGGGGTACTCTGGATGAAAAACTGTTTTTT
TRBD1	.	TRBV29-1	TRBJ2-1	CSGGQETYNEQFF	TGCAGCGGGGGACAGGAGACCTACAATGAGCAGTTCTTC
TRBD2	.	TRBV3-1/TRBV3-2	TRBJ2-3	CASSPTAGEGTDTQYF	TGTGCCAGCAGCCCGACTGCGGGGGAGGGCACAGATACGCAGTATTTT
.	.	TRBV7-2	TRBJ1-5	CASSLRDYYQPQHF	TGTGCCAGCAGCTTAAGGGACTATTATCAGCCCCAGCATTTT
TRBD1	.	TRBV6-2/TRBV6-3	TRBJ2-3	CASSYSQGAQYF	TGTGCCAGCAGTTACTCCCAGGGGGCACAGTATTTT
TRBD2	.	TRBV4-1	TRBJ2-1	CASSLRLAVNEQFF	TGCGCCAGCAGCCTGAGACTAGCTGTGAATGAGCAGTTCTTC
.	.	TRBV11-2	TRBJ2-7	CASSLEGGGGIYEQYF	TGTGCCAGCAGCTTAGAGGGTGGAGGGGGCATCTACGAGCAGTACTTC
.	.	TRBV27	TRBJ2-7	CASSFGRALYEQYF	TGTGCCAGCAGTTTTGGCAGGGCCCTGTACGAGCAGTACTTC
.	.	TRBV6-5	TRBJ2-7	CASSGAGRYEQYF	TGTGCCAGCAGCGGGGCGGGGCGCTACGAGCAGTACTTC
.	.	TRBV4-1	TRBJ1-3	CASSQESGERAGNTIYF	TGCGCCAGCAGCCAAGAATCGGGGGAAAGGGCTGGAAACACCATATATTTT
TRBD1	.	TRBV19	TRBJ2-7	CASRPTGGRDYEQYF	TGTGCCAGTAGGCCGACAGGGGGACGAGACTACGAGCAGTACTTC
.	few	TRBV5-6	TRBJ2-7	CASSLRGGSYEQYF	TGTGCCAGCAGCTTGAGGGGGGGGTCCTACGAGCAGTACTTC
.	once	TRBV2	TRBJ1-4	CASSWGVSNEKLFF	TGTGCCAGCAGTTGGGGGGTGTCTAATGAAAAACTGTTTTTT
.	.	TRBV2	TRBJ1-2	CASRVDLGRDGYTF	TGTGCCAGCAGGGTTGACTTAGGGCGGGACGGCTACACCTTC
.	.	TRBV7-2	TRBJ2-3	CASSWGAGGTDTQYF	TGTGCCAGCAGCTGGGGAGCCGGAGGTACAGATACGCAGTATTTT
.	once	TRBV2	TRBJ2-3	CASSQESDTQYF	TGTGCCAGCAGTCAAGAATCGGATACGCAGTATTTT
.	.	TRBV20-1	TRBJ2-3	CSAREDTQYF	TGCAGTGCTCGCGAAGATACGCAGTATTTT
TRBD2	.	TRBV3-1/TRBV3-2	TRBJ2-1	CASSHVSGRSYNEQFF	TGTGCCAGCAGCCACGTTAGCGGGAGGTCGTACAATGAGCAGTTCTTC
TRBD1	.	TRBV25-1	TRBJ2-5	CASSRRFGQGQETQYF	TGTGCCAGCAGTAGGCGTTTTGGACAGGGACAAGAGACCCAGTACTTC
TRBD1	.	TRBV28	TRBJ1-4	CASREYRGINEKLFF	TGTGCCAGCAGAGAGTACAGGGGGATTAATGAAAAACTGTTTTTT
.	once	TRBV11-3	TRBJ2-3	CASSPGTNSRTDTQYF	TGTGCCAGCAGCCCCGGGACAAATTCCCGCACAGATACGCAGTATTTT
TRBD1	.	TRBV24-1	TRBJ2-1	CATSDRRTGSYNEQFF	TGTGCCACCAGTGACCGGAGGACAGGGTCCTACAATGAGCAGTTCTTC
TRBD1	.	TRBV6-2/TRBV6-3	TRBJ1-2	CASSYATGTGIHYGYTF	TGTGCCAGCAGTTACGCAACCGGGACAGGCATTCACTATGGCTACACCTTC
.	.	TRBV29-1	TRBJ2-5	CSVEDVTAQETQYF	TGCAGCGTTGAAGATGTAACAGCCCAAGAGACCCAGTACTTC
TRBD1	.	TRBV10-2	TRBJ2-3	CASSESHRGRDTQYF	TGCGCCAGCAGTGAGAGCCACAGGGGCCGAGATACGCAGTATTTT
.	few	TRBV19	TRBJ2-3	CASSAQVSTDTQYF	TGTGCCAGTAGTGCGCAGGTTAGCACAGATACGCAGTATTTT
.	.	TRBV5-1	TRBJ2-1	CASSQTGTNYNEQFF	TGCGCCAGCAGCCAAACCGGGACAAACTACAATGAGCAGTTCTTC
TRBD1	.	TRBV25-1	TRBJ1-2	CASSVSGGYGYTF	TGTGCCAGCAGCGTCTCAGGGGGCTATGGCTACACCTTC
.	.	TRBV10-3	TRBJ1-6	CAIAARGSNSPLHF	TGTGCCATCGCTGCACGGGGAAGTAATTCACCCCTCCACTTT
.	few	TRBV29-1	TRBJ1-1	CSVAISRGSTEAFF	TGCAGCGTCGCTATATCCCGGGGGAGCACTGAAGCTTTCTTT
TRBD2	once	TRBV18	TRBJ2-1	CASSPRTGGYNNEQFF	TGTGCCAGCTCACCAAGGACGGGGGGGTATAACAATGAGCAGTTCTTC
.	.	TRBV7-2	TRBJ1-4	CASSLGAGEGEKLFF	TGTGCCAGCAGCTTAGGGGCAGGGGAGGGGGAAAAACTGTTTTTT
.	.	TRBV29-1	TRBJ2-5	CSVAPYSGQETQYF	TGCAGCGTTGCCCCGTATTCGGGCCAAGAGACCCAGTACTTC
TRBD1	.	TRBV18	TRBJ1-5	CASSRGQGGQPQHF	TGTGCCAGCTCACGGGGACAGGGGGGTCAGCCCCAGCATTTT
.	.	TRBV3-1/TRBV3-2	TRBJ1-2	CASSQESGYGYTF	TGTGCCAGCAGCCAAGAAAGCGGTTATGGCTACACCTTC
.	.	TRBV4-1	TRBJ1-5	CASSQDNQFNQPQHF	TGCGCCAGCAGCCAAGATAACCAGTTCAATCAGCCCCAGCATTTT
TRBD2	.	TRBV5-1	TRBJ2-3	CASSLGTGGATDTQYF	TGCGCCAGCAGCTTGGGTACGGGGGGAGCCACAGATACGCAGTATTTT
.	.	TRBV7-2	TRBJ2-7	CASSLNRDEQYF	TGTGCCAGCAGCTTAAACAGGGACGAGCAGTACTTC
.	.	TRBV11-3	TRBJ2-5	CASSLGGGGEETQYF	TGTGCCAGCAGCTTAGGAGGCGGAGGGGAAGAGACCCAGTACTTC
.	.	TRBV10-3	TRBJ1-1	CAISDGSGMGTEAFF	TGTGCCATCAGTGATGGGTCAGGGATGGGCACTGAAGCTTTCTTT
.	.	TRBV5-1	TRBJ1-2	CASSLALGAANYGYTF	TGCGCCAGCAGCTTGGCGCTGGGGGCAGCCAACTATGGCTACACCTTC
TRBD1	.	TRBV7-2	TRBJ2-1	CASSFIVSGGNEQFF	TGTGCCAGCAGCTTCATTGTCTCAGGGGGCAATGAGCAGTTCTTC
.	.	TRBV5-1	TRBJ2-2	CASSLETPALSGELFF	TGCGCCAGCAGCTTGGAGACTCCGGCGTTATCCGGGGAGCTGTTTTTT
TRBD1	.	TRBV10-2	TRBJ1-1	CASKGGGNTEAFF	TGCGCCAGCAAAGGGGGCGGTAACACTGAAGCTTTCTTT
.	.	TRBV19	TRBJ2-2	CASSIDLDTGELFF	TGTGCCAGTAGTATAGATCTAGACACCGGGGAGCTGTTTTTT
.	few	TRBV4-3	TRBJ1-5	CASSQEAGNQPQHF	TGCGCCAGCAGCCAAGAGGCTGGTAATCAGCCCCAGCATTTT
.	.	TRBV6-5	TRBJ2-3	CASSYSWLADTQYF	TGTGCCAGCAGTTACTCTTGGCTAGCAGATACGCAGTATTTT
.	.	TRBV6-5	TRBJ1-4	CASRAGVANEKLFF	TGTGCCAGCCGGGCGGGGGTTGCTAATGAAAAACTGTTTTTT
TRBD1	.	TRBV19	TRBJ1-1	CASSISPTGIKNTEAFF	TGTGCCAGTAGTATCTCGCCGACAGGGATAAAGAACACTGAAGCTTTCTTT
.	.	TRBV5-1	TRBJ1-4	CASSGGAANEKLFF	TGCGCCAGCAGCGGGGGGGCAGCTAATGAAAAACTGTTTTTT
.	.	TRBV5-1	TRBJ1-1	CASSLNGGTEAFF	TGCGCCAGCAGCTTGAATGGAGGCACTGAAGCTTTCTTT
.	.	TRBV5-4	TRBJ2-2	CASRERNTGELFF	TGTGCCAGCAGGGAGAGGAACACCGGGGAGCTGTTTTTT
.	.	TRBV7-2	TRBJ2-3	CASSRVAATDTQYF	TGTGCCAGCAGCCGCGTTGCGGCCACAGATACGCAGTATTTT
.	.	TRBV5-6	TRBJ1-1	CASSLDVSWGDTEAFF	TGTGCCAGCAGCTTGGATGTCAGTTGGGGGGACACTGAAGCTTTCTTT